The clone carrying this T cell receptor beta chain has more than one count but fewer than ten. Its antigen is still unknown. The CDR3 contains 13 residues. Losses at the gene ends were 4 bases for V and 4 bases for J; bases not matched to a gene: 5. CDR1 and CDR2 (germline): GTSNPN, SVGIG (reference sequence). This sample was taken from a study of cytomegalovirus exposure and HLA in healthy donors. Study-wide results and caveats: In vitro testing confirmed three CMV-associated chains as specific for CMV antigens.

The study ran its PCR with 60 Vbeta and 13 Jbeta primers. Methods used by the authors: Unique TCR beta chains numbered roughly 80 million in a later analysis, with roughly 10 million shared. Some clones are missing from TCRdb's copy, which holds only in-frame ones; the method was immunoSEQ multiplex PCR. V and J calls plus clone size are reproduced from that table; the DNA served to infer D and trimming. The data show roughly 170,000 clones, more than 65% seen once. This sequence joins TRBV30 and TRBJ1-1; 8 bases are a match to TRBD1. The source material was PBMCs. This receptor was obtained from a man aged 25-45 years in good health and CMV-seronegative. The CDR3 DNA follows: TGTGCCTGGACGGGACAGGTGGCCACTGAAGCTTTCTTT. Translation: CAWTGQVATEAFF.